The 5 T cell receptor beta chains below were found in one sample sequenced in a study of shared clonotypes between healthy human individuals. Profiling relied on immunoSEQ multiplex PCR, and the TCRdb table lists in-frame clones only, not all of them. The sample shows millions of clones, 95% of them seen only once. Material for sequencing was naive CD4+ T cells sorted from blood. Subset indicated: CD45RA+ positively selected. The receptor set was obtained from a man aged 18 to 29 in good health.

The CDR3 reads CASSSHHMNTEAFF. CDR3 DNA sequence: TGTGCCAGCAGTTCTCACCATATGAACACTGAAGCTTTCTTT. The J gene is TRBJ1-1, the V gene TRBV28; D gene ambiguous. From germline, CDR1 is MDHEN and CDR2 SYDVKM. This CDR3 is 14 amino acids long. Between the trimmed V and J ends, which lost 4 bases and 0 bases, there was a span of 9 bases.

The gene calls are TRBV6-1 and TRBJ2-7; the D is unclear. The V end was cut by 4 bases, the J end by 6 bases, with 10 bases between. This CDR3 has 12 amino acids. Germline lookup yields CDR1 MNHNS and CDR2 SASEGT. CDR3 nucleotides: TGTGCCAGCAGTGCCTATGACACCGAGCAGTACTTC. It yields the protein CASSAYDTEQYF.

The chain joins TRBV9 to TRBJ2-2; TRBD2 matches at 9 bases. CDR1 SGDLS and CDR2 YYNGEE come from the germline V gene. V lost 3 bases and J lost 0; bases outside the gene matches: 3. This CDR3 has 16 residues. CDR3 region: CASSEASGANTGELFF. The CDR3 coding sequence is TGTGCCAGCAGCGAGGCTAGCGGGGCGAACACCGGGGAGCTGTTTTTT. The whole variable domain, filled in from reference TRBV9 and TRBJ2-2, reads DSGVTQTPKHLITATGQRVTLRCSPRSGDLSVYWYQQSLDQGLQFLIQYYNGEERAKGNILERFSAQQFPDLHSELNLSSLELGDSALYFCASSEASGANTGELFFGEGSRLTVL.

The genes are TRBV18 and TRBJ2-1, with D hard to call. CDR3 length: 14 residues. V dropped 0 bases and J dropped 4 bases, with 7 bases sitting between them. CDR1 and CDR2 (germline): KGHSH, LQKENI. CDR3 DNA: TGTGCCAGCTCACCACCGGGGATTTACAATGAGCAGTTCTTC. Residues: CASSPPGIYNEQFF.

The chain carries TRBV5-1 and TRBJ2-5; 13 bases line up with TRBD2. CDR1 and CDR2 from the germline V gene are SGHRS and YFSETQ. V shed 3 bases and J 5 bases; nucleotides not matched to a gene: 4. The CDR3 contains 15 residues. CDR3 coding DNA: TGCGCCAGCAGCTACGGGACTAGCGGGGTTGAGACCCAGTACTTC. Translation gives CASSYGTSGVETQYF.